This is a list of T cell receptor beta chains from one sample in a study of cytomegalovirus exposure and HLA in healthy donors. Measured with immunoSEQ multiplex PCR; TCRdb has only the in-frame clones, and not every one. The data hold tens of thousands of clones, with roughly 94% observed a single time. Sequencing used PBMCs. The receptor set was obtained from a woman aged 18-29 years in good health and CMV-seropositive. Each CDR3 is given with its conserved first and last residue. D genes are given only for firm matches. Only part of the rows carry a size: once, few, many, or a class if the clone is expanded.

V gene	J gene	D gene	clone size	CDR3 protein	CDR3 DNA
TRBV29-1	TRBJ2-3	TRBD2	-	CSVRTSGGPSTDTQYF	TGCAGCGTGAGGACTAGCGGGGGTCCTAGCACAGATACGCAGTATTTT
TRBV6-1	TRBJ2-5	TRBD2	-	CASTRDSGGQETQYF	TGTGCCAGCACCAGAGATTCGGGGGGCCAAGAGACCCAGTACTTC
TRBV19	TRBJ2-1	-	-	CASTPRDWYYNEQFF	TGTGCCAGTACCCCTCGGGACTGGTACTACAATGAGCAGTTCTTC
TRBV5-4	TRBJ1-2	-	-	CASSLDGTHNYGYTF	TGTGCCAGCAGCTTGGATGGGACACATAACTATGGCTACACCTTC
TRBV2	TRBJ1-2	-	-	CASSETSRELSYGYTF	TGTGCCAGCAGTGAGACATCAAGGGAGCTCTCCTATGGCTACACCTTC
TRBV27	TRBJ2-3	-	-	CASWGGITARTDTQYF	TGTGCCAGCTGGGGGGGCATTACGGCGCGCACAGATACGCAGTATTTT
TRBV4-2	TRBJ1-2	-	-	CASSQSPPGRTYGYTF	TGTGCCAGCAGCCAATCACCCCCGGGGAGAACCTATGGCTACACCTTC
TRBV2	TRBJ1-1	-	-	CASSVRGANTEAFF	TGTGCCAGCAGTGTTCGGGGGGCGAACACTGAAGCTTTCTTT
TRBV9	TRBJ2-7	TRBD2	-	CASSRSGRAFYKQYF	TGTGCCAGCAGCAGGAGTGGGAGGGCCTTTTACAAGCAGTACTTC
TRBV19	TRBJ2-2	-	-	CAGAQDSNTGELFF	TGTGCCGGGGCCCAGGACAGTAACACCGGGGAGCTGTTTTTT
TRBV19	TRBJ2-7	TRBD1	-	CASSTRDRSSYEQYF	TGTGCCAGTAGTACCCGGGACAGGAGCTCCTACGAGCAGTACTTC
TRBV5-1	TRBJ2-3	-	-	CASSLAFSTDTQYF	TGCGCCAGCAGCTTGGCGTTTTCCACAGATACGCAGTATTTT
TRBV5-1	TRBJ2-2	-	-	CASSLARGTGELFF	TGCGCCAGCAGCTTGGCCCGAGGCACCGGGGAGCTGTTTTTT
TRBV6-6	TRBJ2-5	TRBD1	-	CASSRTRGGETQYF	TGTGCCAGCAGTAGAACTAGAGGGGGCGAGACCCAGTACTTC
TRBV7-2	TRBJ1-4	-	-	CASSLEGGRSNEKLFF	TGTGCCAGCAGCTTAGAAGGGGGACGGTCTAATGAAAAACTGTTTTTT
TRBV5-1	TRBJ2-2	-	-	CASSLGAVNTGELFF	TGCGCCAGCAGCTTGGGCGCCGTCAACACCGGGGAGCTGTTTTTT
TRBV15	TRBJ2-3	-	once	CATSRAGANADTQYF	TGTGCCACCAGCAGAGCAGGGGCCAACGCAGATACGCAGTATTTT
TRBV27	TRBJ1-2	-	-	CASSMIGELYGYTF	TGTGCCAGCAGTATGATTGGGGAGCTCTATGGCTACACCTTC
TRBV27	TRBJ1-2	TRBD1	once	CASSFRRTGGWGYTF	TGTGCCAGCAGTTTCCGGCGGACAGGGGGCTGGGGCTACACCTTC
TRBV29-1	TRBJ2-3	TRBD2	-	CSVGTSGSDTQYF	TGCAGCGTTGGGACTAGCGGATCAGATACGCAGTATTTT
TRBV5-1	TRBJ2-5	-	-	CASSPGEGVWETQYF	TGCGCCAGCAGCCCCGGCGAGGGGGTCTGGGAGACCCAGTACTTC
TRBV7-8	TRBJ1-5	-	-	CASSLAQWQPQHF	TGTGCCAGCAGCTTAGCGCAGTGGCAGCCCCAGCATTTT
TRBV5-8	TRBJ1-4	-	-	CASSRGRVYNGDEKLFF	TGTGCCAGCAGCCGGGGGAGGGTGTACAACGGGGATGAAAAACTGTTTTTT
TRBV13	TRBJ2-5	TRBD2	-	CASSFSSGKETQYF	TGTGCCAGCAGCTTCTCTAGCGGGAAAGAGACCCAGTACTTC
TRBV7-5	TRBJ2-7	-	-	CARSLVLAGGKYEQYF	TGTGCCAGAAGCTTAGTGTTAGCGGGAGGGAAATACGAGCAGTACTTC
TRBV4-2	TRBJ1-4	-	-	CASSQDRRTDEKLFF	TGTGCCAGCAGCCAAGATCGCAGGACAGATGAAAAACTGTTTTTT
TRBV6-5	TRBJ1-1	TRBD1	-	CASSFRRQGEAFF	TGTGCCAGCAGTTTCCGACGACAGGGTGAAGCTTTCTTT
TRBV7-3	TRBJ2-7	TRBD1	once	CASSLRQGVGEQYF	TGTGCCAGCAGCTTAAGACAGGGGGTCGGCGAGCAGTACTTC
TRBV6-6	TRBJ1-2	TRBD1	few	CASSSTRTGNYGYTF	TGTGCCAGCAGCTCGACCCGGACAGGGAACTATGGCTACACCTTC
TRBV15	TRBJ1-1	-	-	CATSRDRVATEAFF	TGTGCCACCAGCAGAGACAGGGTCGCCACTGAAGCTTTCTTT
TRBV5-1	TRBJ2-5	-	-	CASSLGVAETQYF	TGCGCCAGCAGCTTGGGGGTAGCGGAGACCCAGTACTTC
TRBV5-6	TRBJ2-3	TRBD2	-	CASSSLTSGRRDTQYF	TGTGCCAGCAGCTCCCTGACTAGCGGGAGGAGGGATACGCAGTATTTT
TRBV7-2	TRBJ2-5	TRBD2	-	CASSLGRSSGGRSEETQYF	TGTGCCAGCAGCTTAGGGAGATCTAGCGGGGGCCGAAGTGAGGAGACCCAGTACTTC
TRBV9	TRBJ1-2	-	once	CASSVQGNYGYTF	TGTGCCAGCAGCGTTCAGGGGAACTATGGCTACACCTTC
TRBV25-1	TRBJ2-3	TRBD1	-	CASSGPTGLGTDTQYF	TGTGCCAGCAGTGGACCGACAGGGTTAGGCACAGATACGCAGTATTTT
TRBV5-1	TRBJ1-2	TRBD1	-	CASSLVGQGHNYGYTF	TGCGCCAGCAGCTTGGTTGGACAGGGGCATAACTATGGCTACACCTTC
TRBV7-2	TRBJ2-3	TRBD2	-	CASSLVRLAGADTQYF	TGTGCCAGCAGCTTAGTGCGACTAGCGGGGGCAGATACGCAGTATTTT
TRBV18	TRBJ2-7	TRBD1	-	CASSPGTGGVYEQYF	TGTGCCAGCTCCCCCGGGACAGGGGGCGTCTACGAGCAGTACTTC
TRBV5-1	TRBJ2-3	-	-	CASKFEADRDTQYF	TGCGCCAGCAAATTCGAAGCAGACAGGGATACGCAGTATTTT
TRBV14	TRBJ1-1	-	-	CASSQEIPEDAFF	TGTGCCAGCAGCCAAGAGATCCCGGAGGACGCTTTCTTT
TRBV6-6	TRBJ2-7	TRBD2	-	CASSYGTSGGAGEQYF	TGTGCCAGCAGTTACGGGACTAGCGGGGGGGCGGGGGAGCAGTACTTC
TRBV7-6	TRBJ2-5	TRBD2	-	CASSPGGLGETQYF	TGTGCCAGCAGCCCGGGAGGCTTAGGGGAGACCCAGTACTTC
TRBV28	TRBJ2-7	-	-	CASSSWTIKGDHEQYF	TGTGCCAGCAGTTCCTGGACGATAAAGGGGGATCACGAGCAGTACTTC
TRBV4-2	TRBJ1-1	-	-	CASSQERTVTEAFF	TGTGCCAGCAGCCAAGAGAGGACAGTCACTGAAGCTTTCTTT
TRBV11-3	TRBJ1-4	-	-	CASSPRGAKNEKLFF	TGTGCCAGCAGCCCGCGCGGGGCTAAGAATGAAAAACTGTTTTTT
TRBV4-2	TRBJ2-3	TRBD2	-	CASSQAQRGGPVKTDTQYF	TGTGCCAGCAGCCAAGCTCAGCGGGGGGGCCCGGTAAAGACAGATACGCAGTATTTT
TRBV30	TRBJ1-5	TRBD1	once	CAWSGGTGGNQPQHF	TGTGCCTGGAGTGGGGGGACAGGGGGGAATCAGCCCCAGCATTTT